This section outlines one T cell receptor beta chain sequence together with its context. The data derive from a study of blood T cell repertoires in COVID-19. TCRdb's table, derived via immunoSEQ multiplex PCR, lists solely in-frame clones and lacks some. The sample has about 97,000 clones, 80% to 90% seen once. The length of the CDR3 is 16 residues. Trimming took 4 bases from V and 8 from J; bases not matched to a gene: 7. CDR1 is MGHDK and CDR2 is SYGVNS in the germline V gene. This chain links TRBV25-1 with TRBJ2-1; 14 nucleotides align to TRBD2. The sample comprised peripheral blood. The sequence derives from a human donor in a cohort sampled during active COVID-19. CDR3 protein: CASSVLTSGGADEQFF. The CDR3 DNA sequence: TGTGCCAGCAGTGTCTTGACTAGCGGGGGGGCCGATGAGCAGTTCTTC.